Sequencing of this TCR beta chain was carried out in a study of blood T cell repertoires in COVID-19. Whole-study context: The United States, Italy and Spain were the sources of the acute and convalescent COVID-19 samples. The analysed material was cDNA or gDNA that came from T cells, B-cell-depleted T cells, or PBMCs.

This CDR3 has 15 residues. The germline V gene encodes CDR1 SGDLS and CDR2 YYNGEE. Trimming cost V 2 bases and J 6 bases, with 14 bases left between them. As handled by the study authors: Amplification of reference gene primers was used by the study to estimate nucleated cell counts. Data came from immunoSEQ multiplex PCR; TCRdb stores just in-frame clones and leaves some out. The V and J calls and clone size are taken from that table; D and trimming were inferred from the DNA. Of about 130,000 clones in the sample, about 88% were seen once. This TCR was recovered from a woman of 80 years or more with acute or convalescent COVID-19. The specimen sequenced was peripheral blood. The V and J genes are TRBV9 and TRBJ2-2; D possibly corresponds to TRBD2 (6 bases). The CDR3 spells CASSVRDSTAGELFF. The CDR3 DNA follows: TGTGCCAGCAGCGTCCGGGACTCCACTGCCGGGGAGCTGTTTTTT.